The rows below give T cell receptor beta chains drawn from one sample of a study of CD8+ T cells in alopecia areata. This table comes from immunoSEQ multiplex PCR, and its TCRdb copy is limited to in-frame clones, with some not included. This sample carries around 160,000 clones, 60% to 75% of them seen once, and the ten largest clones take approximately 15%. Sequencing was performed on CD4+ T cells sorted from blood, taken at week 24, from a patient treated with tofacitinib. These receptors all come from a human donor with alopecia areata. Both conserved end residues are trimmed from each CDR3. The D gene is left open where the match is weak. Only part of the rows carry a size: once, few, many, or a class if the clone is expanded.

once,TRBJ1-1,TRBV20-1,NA,SPPGAF
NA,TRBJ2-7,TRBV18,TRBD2,ASSPTSGGAYEQY
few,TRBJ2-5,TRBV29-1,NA,SVGDSETQY
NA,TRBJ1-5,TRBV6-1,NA,ASTRDGNQPQH
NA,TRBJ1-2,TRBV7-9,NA,ASSQGPSGYT
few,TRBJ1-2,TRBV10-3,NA,AIGQYGYT
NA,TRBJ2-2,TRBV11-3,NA,ALGRPGTGELF
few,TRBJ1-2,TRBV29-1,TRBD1,SVEGPGTGHSGGYT
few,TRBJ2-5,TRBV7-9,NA,ASSLNQETQY
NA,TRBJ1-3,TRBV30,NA,AWSRGDPGNTIY
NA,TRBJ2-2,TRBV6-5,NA,ASSYGSARGTELF
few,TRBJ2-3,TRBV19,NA,ASSTHGAGADTQY
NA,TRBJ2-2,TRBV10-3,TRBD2,ASQLAGAPGELF